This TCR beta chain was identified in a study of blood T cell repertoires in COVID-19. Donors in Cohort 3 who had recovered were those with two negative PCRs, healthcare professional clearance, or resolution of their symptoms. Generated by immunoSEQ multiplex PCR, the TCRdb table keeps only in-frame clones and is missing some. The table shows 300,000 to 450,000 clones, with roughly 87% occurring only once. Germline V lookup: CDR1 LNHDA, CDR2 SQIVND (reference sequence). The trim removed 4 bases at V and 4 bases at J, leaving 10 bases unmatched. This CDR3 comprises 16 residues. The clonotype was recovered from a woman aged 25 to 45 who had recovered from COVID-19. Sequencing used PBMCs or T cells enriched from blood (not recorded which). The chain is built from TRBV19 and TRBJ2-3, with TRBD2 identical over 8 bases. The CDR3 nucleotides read TGTGCCAGTAGTACGCGGGAGCGGGGGTACGCAGATACGCAGTATTTT. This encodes CASSTRERGYADTQYF. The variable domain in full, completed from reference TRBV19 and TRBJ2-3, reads DGGITQSPKYLFRKEGQNVTLSCEQNLNHDAMYWYRQDPGQGLRLIYYSQIVNDFQKGDIAEGYSVSREKKESFPLTVTSAQKNPTAFYLCASSTRERGYADTQYFGPGTRLTVL.